This TCR beta chain was found in a study of tumor-infiltrating lymphocytes in primary liver carcinoma. Study information: Tumor lesions were T1-T3 N0M0 and spanned about 4 to 11 cm. Sequenced samples came back with roughly 3.65 to 7.13 million productive TCRbeta reads, and the counts looked alike across tissue types. Study-level points and caveats: When set against blood, tumors had a significantly higher top-250-clone fraction (p = 0.039).

Researchers generated TCR beta cDNA from 500 ng of total RNA, relying on a constant-region primer. Libraries for TCR beta were built through three nested multiplex PCR rounds, which together made up a slightly modified ARM-PCR procedure. For around 11 cycles apiece, the opening two PCR rounds ran with TRBV1-TRBV30 forward primers and a C-beta reverse primer. Each CDR3 protein gets one entry after TCRdb re-called the multiplex PCR reads with MiXCR. This sample carries some 130,000 distinct CDR3 sequences, about two thirds of them seen once, and the ten largest clones take over 7.5%. A note on this clonotype: Its antigen is still unknown. Here the CDR3 omits its conserved ending phenylalanine or tryptophan, so a read error is the likely source.

The germline V gene has CDR1 SQVTM and CDR2 ANQGSEA. The CDR3 consists of 16 residues. The V and J ends lost 6 bases and 3 bases respectively, with 22 bases between them. DNA and RNA were both co-extracted from approximately 20-30 mg of bulk tissue that had not been sorted. The receptor was derived from a woman aged 55-70 years with primary liver carcinoma and hepatitis B virus infection. The chain employs TRBV29-1 and TRBJ2-3; D gene ambiguous. The material sequenced was tumor-adjacent normal liver tissue. The CDR3 loop reads CSVEIARTWDTDTQYY. The CDR3 DNA sequence: TGCAGCGTCGAAATCGCGCGAACATGGGATACAGATACGCAGTATTAT.